These T cell receptor beta chains were read from a single sample in a study of shared clonotypes between healthy human individuals. The assay was immunoSEQ multiplex PCR, and TCRdb's table has in-frame clones only and misses some. The table has 980,000 or so clones, less than 85% seen once. Sequencing was done on a sample of memory CD4+ T cells sorted from blood. The receptors stem from a man between 18 and 29 years old in good health. Each CDR3 is given with its conserved first and last residue. D genes are given only for firm matches. Part of the rows lack a size; the others show once, few, many or a class for expanded clones.

D	V	J	size	CDR3	DNA
TRBD1	TRBV2	TRBJ2-1	NA	CASSRQGAGNEQFF	TGTGCCAGCAGCCGACAGGGGGCAGGGAATGAGCAGTTCTTC
NA	TRBV28	TRBJ2-5	NA	CASSLIGNGETQYF	TGTGCCAGCAGTTTGATTGGAAATGGGGAGACCCAGTACTTC
TRBD1	TRBV6-1	TRBJ2-5	once	CASIKDRGEETQYF	TGTGCCAGCATCAAGGACAGGGGAGAAGAGACCCAGTACTTC
NA	TRBV5-1	TRBJ1-2	NA	CASRISPTSNYGYTF	TGCGCCAGTAGGATCAGCCCTACTTCTAACTATGGCTACACCTTC
NA	TRBV6-5	TRBJ1-1	NA	CASSPTVNTEAFF	TGTGCCAGCAGTCCCACGGTGAACACTGAAGCTTTCTTT
NA	TRBV5-6	TRBJ2-7	NA	CASSLNRVVSYEQYF	TGTGCCAGCAGCTTGAACCGGGTCGTCTCCTACGAGCAGTACTTC
TRBD1	TRBV19	TRBJ1-4	few	CASSSLTGARGEKLFF	TGTGCCAGTAGTAGCCTTACAGGGGCCAGGGGTGAAAAACTGTTTTTT
NA	TRBV5-1	TRBJ2-1	NA	CASSLEIRAGEQFF	TGCGCCAGCAGCTTGGAAATACGGGCGGGTGAGCAGTTCTTC
TRBD1	TRBV10-1	TRBJ1-5	few	CASTQSGGGQPQHF	TGCGCCAGCACCCAGTCAGGGGGCGGTCAGCCCCAGCATTTT
NA	TRBV28	TRBJ1-5	NA	CATGTATFNQPQHF	TGTGCCACAGGGACCGCGACATTCAATCAGCCCCAGCATTTT
NA	TRBV15	TRBJ1-5	few	CATSRKSDGQPQHF	TGTGCCACCAGCAGAAAAAGTGACGGGCAGCCCCAGCATTTT
TRBD2	TRBV2	TRBJ2-1	NA	CASRELAGGPGYEQFF	TGTGCCAGCAGGGAGTTGGCGGGAGGGCCGGGGTATGAGCAGTTCTTC
NA	TRBV19	TRBJ2-1	NA	CASSTIQGGWQFF	TGTGCCAGTAGTACTATTCAGGGTGGATGGCAGTTCTTC
NA	TRBV4-2	TRBJ2-7	NA	CASSQDSGYEQYF	TGTGCCAGCAGCCAAGATAGCGGCTACGAGCAGTACTTC
TRBD1	TRBV30	TRBJ2-3	NA	CAWSKTGGDTQYF	TGTGCCTGGAGTAAAACAGGGGGAGATACGCAGTATTTT
NA	TRBV2	TRBJ1-1	NA	CASRMGLTLNTEAFF	TGTGCCAGCAGAATGGGGCTAACACTGAACACTGAAGCTTTCTTT
NA	TRBV18	TRBJ2-7	NA	CASSPPGPYYEQYF	TGTGCCAGCTCACCACCGGGACCGTACTACGAGCAGTACTTC
TRBD1	TRBV6-5	TRBJ2-3	NA	CASRYGQGRDTQYF	TGTGCCAGCAGATATGGACAGGGTAGAGATACGCAGTATTTT
TRBD2	TRBV7-2	TRBJ2-4	few	CASSLWGGAKNIQYF	TGTGCCAGCAGCTTATGGGGGGGAGCCAAAAACATTCAGTACTTC
NA	TRBV5-6	TRBJ2-2	NA	CASSLVYTGELFF	TGTGCCAGCAGCTTGGTATACACCGGGGAGCTGTTTTTT
TRBD2	TRBV5-4	TRBJ2-1	NA	CASSLGTSGSNEQFF	TGTGCCAGCAGCTTGGGAACTAGCGGGAGCAATGAGCAGTTCTTC
NA	TRBV7-8	TRBJ2-2	NA	CASSFGNLIGTGELFF	TGTGCCAGCAGCTTTGGAAACCTAATAGGGACCGGGGAGCTGTTTTTT
NA	TRBV18	TRBJ2-3	NA	CASSPRSGDTQYF	TGTGCCAGCTCACCACGGTCGGGAGATACGCAGTATTTT
NA	TRBV30	TRBJ2-7	NA	CAWARIDEQYF	TGTGCCTGGGCAAGAATTGACGAGCAGTACTTC
NA	TRBV10-2	TRBJ2-5	NA	CASAWAGRQETQYF	TGCGCCAGCGCGTGGGCGGGGAGACAAGAGACCCAGTACTTC
NA	TRBV12-5	TRBJ2-2	NA	CASGRVGGELFF	TGTGCTAGTGGCCGGGTCGGCGGGGAGCTGTTTTTT
TRBD2	TRBV6-1	TRBJ2-2	NA	CASSGHSWTSGRPGELFF	TGTGCCAGCAGTGGACACAGTTGGACTAGCGGGAGGCCCGGGGAGCTGTTTTTT
NA	TRBV2	TRBJ2-2	NA	CASSESGLGAGELFF	TGTGCCAGCAGTGAATCGGGGCTCGGCGCCGGGGAGCTGTTTTTT
NA	TRBV18	TRBJ2-3	once	CASSPGPSTDTQYF	TGTGCCAGCTCACCGGGGCCTTCCACAGATACGCAGTATTTT